Presented here are 20 T cell receptor beta chains from one specimen sequenced in a study of cytomegalovirus exposure and HLA in healthy donors. PCR amplification relied on 60 Vbeta primers (plus 13 Jbeta primers). Sequencing used immunoSEQ multiplex PCR; TCRdb keeps in-frame clones, though not all of them. The sample contains about 130,000 clones, 76% of which appear only once. Sequences were obtained from PBMCs. Receptors originate from a man in his fifties in good health and CMV-seronegative.

The CDR3 is CASSLATGDTEAFF. The CDR3 bases are TGTGCCAGCAGCTTAGCGACAGGGGACACTGAAGCTTTCTTT. The rearrangement uses TRBV7-2 and TRBJ1-1, with 8 bases lining up with TRBD1. The germline V gene has CDR1 SGHTA and CDR2 FQGNSA. The CDR3 sequence is 14 residues long. Unmatched junction bases numbered 0, after V lost 0 bases and J lost 3 bases.

J is TRBJ1-6 and V is TRBV19; D gene uncertain. CDR3 size: 14 residues. Per the germline V gene, CDR1 is LNHDA and CDR2 is SQIVND (reference sequence). V was trimmed by 4 bases and J by 6 bases, leaving 10 bases between them. The CDR3: CASSSGAGNSPLHF. CDR3 nucleotides: TGTGCCAGTAGTAGTGGAGCCGGTAATTCACCCCTCCACTTT.

CDR3 nucleotides: TGTGCCAGCAGCTGGACAGGGGGTTTGACTAATGGCTACACCTTC. This encodes CASSWTGGLTNGYTF. This chain connects TRBV11-2 to TRBJ1-2; 10 nucleotides agree with TRBD1. The germline V gene encodes CDR1 SGHAT and CDR2 FQNNGV. The V and J ends lost 4 bases and 6 bases, in that order; junction bases with no gene match: 8. This CDR3 is built from 15 residues. Using reference TRBV11-2 and TRBJ1-2 for the parts outside the CDR3, the full variable domain is EAGVAQSPRYKIIEKRQSVAFWCNPISGHATLYWYQQILGQGPKLLIQFQNNGVVDDSQLPKDRFSAERLKGVDSTLKIQPAKLEDSAVYLCASSWTGGLTNGYTFGSGTRLTVV.

This clone has more than one count but fewer than ten. The chain joins TRBV5-4 to TRBJ2-5; 8 bases are a match to TRBD2. J gave up 1 base and V 4 bases, and 9 bases lay outside the gene matches. The germline V gene encodes CDR1 SGHNT and CDR2 YYREEE (reference sequence). The CDR3 loop spans 16 amino acids. The CDR3 nucleotides read TGTGCCAGCAGCCCGGCCGGGACTAGAACCCAAGAGACCCAGTACTTC. This translates into CASSPAGTRTQETQYF. The full variable domain, its missing parts supplied by reference TRBV5-4 and TRBJ2-5, is ETGVTQSPTHLIKTRGQQVTLRCSSQSGHNTVSWYQQALGQGPQFIFQYYREEENGRGNFPPRFSGLQFPNYSSELNVNALELDDSALYLCASSPAGTRTQETQYFGPGTRLLVL.

About this clone itself: The germline gene is not matched at one end of the junction; a read error may be the cause. V and J are TRBV9 and TRBJ1-1; D call uncertain. Germline CDR1 and CDR2: SGDLS and YYNGEE. The CDR3 runs 13 residues. CDR3 nucleotide sequence: TGTGCCAGCAGCCCCCTCGCGAACGCTGAAGCTTTCTTT. Encoded protein: CASSPLANAEAFF.

This clone was detected only a few times. J is TRBJ2-3 and V is TRBV11-3; D remains unclear. The CDR3 has 14 residues. From germline, CDR1 is SGHNT and CDR2 YENEEA. The V gene lost 1 base and the J gene lost 2 bases, with 7 bases spanning the gap. CDR3 protein: CASSLGGDTDTQYF. The DNA of the CDR3 is TGTGCCAGCAGCTTAGGAGGAGACACAGATACGCAGTATTTT.

The chain recombines TRBV5-1 with TRBJ2-3; D is perhaps TRBD1 (5 bases). CDR3 length equals 16 residues. V gave up 0 bases and J gave up 0 bases, with 11 bases separating them. Germline CDR1 reads SGHRS; CDR2 reads YFSETQ. The chain's CDR3 is CASSLVGRVSTDTQYF. CDR3 sequence (DNA): TGCGCCAGCAGCTTGGTGGGCAGGGTTAGCACAGATACGCAGTATTTT.

The chain uses TRBV6-1 and TRBJ1-3; 8 bases align to TRBD1. Trimming took 4 bases from V and 0 from J; bases not matched to a gene: 2. The germline V gene encodes CDR1 MNHNS and CDR2 SASEGT. The CDR3 consists of 15 residues. CDR3 loop: CASSGDRISGNTIYF. In DNA, the CDR3 is TGTGCCAGCAGTGGGGACAGGATCTCTGGAAACACCATATATTTT.

The chain employs TRBV4-2 and TRBJ2-3, with 14 bases matching TRBD2. Germline loops: CDR1 LGHNA, CDR2 YNFKEQ. Trimming took 4 bases from V and 0 from J; bases not matched to a gene: 6. This CDR3 spans 18 amino acids. CDR3 nucleotide sequence: TGTGCCAGCAGCCCCGGACTAGCGGGGGGCCCCAGCACAGATACGCAGTATTTT. This sequence encodes CASSPGLAGGPSTDTQYF.

The chain employs TRBV7-2 and TRBJ2-7; TRBD1 matches 9 bases. The length of the CDR3 is 14 residues. V trimming: 5 bases; J trimming: 0 bases; junction bases outside the gene matches: 2. The germline V gene encodes CDR1 SGHTA and CDR2 FQGNSA. CDR3 loop: CASSGTGSSYEQYF. CDR3 DNA: TGTGCCAGCAGCGGGACAGGGAGCTCCTACGAGCAGTACTTC.

To note about this clone: One end of the junction is discordant with germline, which a read error may explain. The CDR3 DNA reads as TGTACCAGCAGCTCCAGAGGTGGGACAGGGGATGAAAAACTGTTTTTT. It translates to CTSSSRGGTGDEKLFF. V usage is TRBV7-9 and J usage is TRBJ1-4; 10 bases agree with TRBD1. CDR1 and CDR2 (germline): SEHNR, FQNEAQ (reference sequence). The CDR3 is 16 amino acids.

The chain links TRBV7-2 to TRBJ1-5; 7 bases match TRBD1. The junction had 0 bases not matched to a gene; V was cut back by 1 base and J by 9 bases. Germline assignment: CDR1 SGHTA and CDR2 FQGNSA. The CDR3 extends over 12 amino acids. CDR3 in DNA: TGTGCCAGCAGCTTAGAGGGGGCGCCCCAGCATTTT. Translating gives CASSLEGAPQHF.

The chain couples TRBV6-5 to TRBJ1-5; TRBD1 matches at 7 bases. CDR1 MNHEY and CDR2 SVGAGI come from the germline V gene. After removal of 6 bases from V and 5 bases from J, the junction contained 4 bases not matched to a gene. The CDR3 has 13 amino acids. The DNA of the CDR3 is TGTGCCAGCAGGACAGGGCTTTATCAGCCCCAGCATTTT. It is translated as CASRTGLYQPQHF.

The V and J genes are TRBV5-5 and TRBJ1-4, with TRBD1 as a possible D gene (5 bases). This CDR3 contains 13 residues. The V gene's germline CDR1 is SGHKS and CDR2 YYEKEE (reference sequence). V dropped 2 bases and J dropped 8 bases, with 10 bases sitting between them. The CDR3 sequence is CASSFGTGEKLFF. The CDR3 region has the DNA TGTGCCAGCAGCTTCGGGACTGGGGAAAAACTGTTTTTT.

CDR3 protein: CASSLDIKLYGYTF. The CDR3 region has the DNA TGTGCCAGCTCCCTCGACATAAAACTCTATGGCTACACCTTC. This rearrangement joins TRBV18 to TRBJ1-2; no firm D call. CDR1 KGHSH and CDR2 LQKENI come from the germline V gene. Between the trimmed V and J ends, which lost 6 bases and 4 bases, there was a span of 15 bases. This CDR3 comprises 14 residues.

The chain combines TRBV19 with TRBJ1-2; D not resolved. Trimming shortened V by 1 base and J by 3 bases, and 12 bases separated the two germline ends. The CDR3 is 15 residues long. CDR1 LNHDA and CDR2 SQIVND come from the germline V gene (reference sequence). CDR3 nucleotides: TGTGCCAGTAGTATAGCTGGCAAAAACGACTATGGCTACACCTTC. Residues: CASSIAGKNDYGYTF.

The chain joins TRBV6-5 to TRBJ2-2, with D hard to call. Trimming shortened V by 7 bases and J by 4 bases, and 10 bases separated the two germline ends. Germline V gene sequence: CDR1 MNHEY, CDR2 SVGAGI. The CDR3 is 13 residues long. The CDR3 coding sequence is TGTGCCAGCACCGTGGCCGCCACCGGGGAGCTGTTTTTT. It codes for CASTVAATGELFF.

This chain joins TRBV11-2 and TRBJ1-1; the D is unclear. Trimming cost V 2 bases and J 4 bases, with 20 bases left between them. In germline, CDR1 is SGHAT, CDR2 FQNNGV. This CDR3 contains 17 residues. The CDR3 sequence: CASSLSKMWPRGTEAFF. CDR3 coding DNA: TGTGCCAGCAGCTTAAGCAAGATGTGGCCGCGGGGCACTGAAGCTTTCTTT.

CDR3 sequence (DNA): TGCGCCAGCAGCCAAGATAGTGCGGGGCGCACAGATACGCAGTATTTT. It specifies CASSQDSAGRTDTQYF. The V gene is TRBV4-1, the J gene TRBJ2-3, with TRBD2 as a possible D gene (6 bases). The CDR3 length is 16 residues. The V and J ends lost 0 bases and 1 base respectively, with 11 bases between them. Germline V lookup: CDR1 MGHRA, CDR2 YSYEKL.

This chain links TRBV6-4 with TRBJ1-5; possibly TRBD1 for D (5 bases). Germline CDR1 is MRHNA and CDR2 is SNTAGT. Trimming took 2 bases from V and 4 from J, leaving 15 bases between them. The CDR3 length is 16 residues. CDR3 DNA: TGTGCCAGCAGTGACGGGGCAGGAGGGACGAATCAGCCCCAGCATTTT. Encoded protein: CASSDGAGGTNQPQHF.